This is a list of T cell receptor beta chains from one sample in a study of T cell repertoires in cytomegalovirus infection. No antigen has been assigned to these receptors. Each CDR3 protein is one row after TCRdb ran MiXCR on the reads. The table lists around 430,000 distinct CDR3 sequences, about 39% of them singletons. The sample in question was cultured PBMCs, obtained from culture after CMV antigen stimulation. Receptors were obtained from a human donor in good health (CMV status not recorded). Some clones in this sample may be carry-over from other donors' samples. Both conserved end residues are part of each CDR3. A D gene is named only where the DNA matches it firmly. Rows may omit the clone size; those that give it use once, few, many or a size class.

- - TRBJ1-5 TRBV5-4 CASSLFSQGPQHF TGTGCCAGCAGCTTGTTTAGTCAAGGGCCCCAGCATTTT
few - TRBJ2-5 TRBV19 CAVRSGEETQYF TGTGCCGTACGTTCCGGAGAAGAGACCCAGTACTTC
- - TRBJ1-1 TRBV7-2 CASSLFIPNTEAFF TGTGCCAGCAGCCTATTCATCCCGAACACTGAAGCTTTCTTT
- - TRBJ2-7 TRBV7-9 CASVLTVTYEQYF TGTGCCAGCGTCTTAACTGTAACCTACGAGCAGTACTTC
- - TRBJ1-4 TRBV7-9 CASSPTRGQRGEKLFF TGTGCCAGCAGCCCGACCAGGGGCCAGCGTGGTGAAAAACTGTTTTTT
- TRBD1 TRBJ1-2 TRBV7-2 CASAPLDRETYGYTF TGTGCCAGCGCCCCCCTCGACAGGGAGACCTATGGCTACACCTTC
- TRBD1 TRBJ2-7 TRBV11-2 CASSLGSDRALAEQYF TGTGCCAGCAGCTTAGGGAGCGACAGGGCCCTCGCCGAGCAGTACTTC
few TRBD2 TRBJ2-7 TRBV7-2 CASSLASGGDEQYF TGTGCCAGCAGCTTAGCTAGCGGGGGGGACGAGCAGTACTTC
- - TRBJ1-6 TRBV19 CASRGDKDSYLGPLHF TGTGCCAGTAGGGGGGACAAGGACAGTTACTTGGGACCCCTCCACTTT
- TRBD1 TRBJ1-1 TRBV27 CASSPGQGRAEAFF TGTGCCAGCAGTCCGGGACAGGGCAGGGCTGAAGCTTTCTTT